One T cell receptor (beta chain) is described in this entry. In the source study's methods: Estimation of nucleated cell counts relied on the amplification of reference gene primers. Clones were sequenced by immunoSEQ multiplex PCR, and TCRdb holds only the in-frame ones, with some missing. From that table come the V and J calls and clone size; the DNA was used to work out D and trimming. The top ten hold around 7.9% of the sample, which has roughly 180,000 clones, about 70% seen once. The germline V gene encodes CDR1 MNHEY and CDR2 SVGAGI. The ends were cut back, 2 bases at V and 6 bases at J, with 12 bases in the middle. The CDR3 sequence is 14 residues long. This entry is derived from a study of blood T cell repertoires in COVID-19. Study at large: Spain, Italy and the United States supplied samples that represented acute and convalescent COVID-19. T cells, B-cell-depleted T cells, or PBMCs provided the cDNA or gDNA that served as material.

This receptor was identified in a woman in her fifties or sixties with active or convalescent COVID-19. This chain links TRBV6-5 with TRBJ2-3; possible D gene TRBD2, 5 bases. Sequences were obtained from peripheral blood. The DNA for the CDR3 is TGTGCCAGCAGTTACGAACTAGTTTTGGATACGCAGTATTTT. Residues: CASSYELVLDTQYF.